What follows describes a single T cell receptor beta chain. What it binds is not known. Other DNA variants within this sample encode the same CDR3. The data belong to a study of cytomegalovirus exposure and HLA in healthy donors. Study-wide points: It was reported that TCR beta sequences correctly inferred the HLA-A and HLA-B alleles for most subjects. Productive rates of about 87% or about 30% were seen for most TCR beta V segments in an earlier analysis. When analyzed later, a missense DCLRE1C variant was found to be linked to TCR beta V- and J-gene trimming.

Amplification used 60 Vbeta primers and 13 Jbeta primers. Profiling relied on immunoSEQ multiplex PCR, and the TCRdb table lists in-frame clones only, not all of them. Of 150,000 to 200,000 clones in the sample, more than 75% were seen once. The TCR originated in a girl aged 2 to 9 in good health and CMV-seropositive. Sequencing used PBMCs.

CDR3 residues: CASSPSGTGDYGYTF. The CDR3 DNA is TGTGCCAGCTCACCGTCCGGGACAGGGGACTATGGCTACACCTTC. The chain recombines TRBV18 with TRBJ1-2, with TRBD1 matching over 10 bases. Trimming removed 3 bases from V and 3 bases from J; junction bases left unmatched: 4. From germline, CDR1 is KGHSH and CDR2 LQKENI. The CDR3 contains 15 residues. Full variable domain (remainder filled in from reference TRBV18 and TRBJ1-2): NAGVMQNPRHLVRRRGQEARLRCSPMKGHSHVYWYRQLPEEGLKFMVYLQKENIIDESGMPKERFSAEFPKEGPSILRIQQVVRGDSAAYFCASSPSGTGDYGYTFGSGTRLTVV.